The text below deals with one TCR beta chain. These data belong to a study of blood T cell repertoires in COVID-19. Study at large: The United States, Italy and Spain were the sources of the acute and convalescent COVID-19 samples. Nucleic acid was either cDNA or gDNA, and it came from T cells, B-cell-depleted T cells, or PBMCs.

In the original workflow: Cell counts per sample came from amplifying reference gene primers. TCRdb's table, derived via immunoSEQ multiplex PCR, lists solely in-frame clones and lacks some. The DNA gave D and trimming, while V, J and clone size come from that table. Among just over 350,000 clones listed, 70% to 90% were seen once. The CDR3 extends over 13 amino acids. CDR1 MNHEY and CDR2 SVGEGT come from the germline V gene. The J segment lost 8 bases and the V segment lost 5 bases, leaving 7 bases of the junction unmatched. The sequencing sample was made of peripheral blood. This chain uses TRBV6-2 or TRBV6-3 with TRBJ1-1; 8 positions match TRBD1. This clonotype originated in a woman aged 60-75 years with COVID-19, enrolled during active disease. CDR3 sequence: CASSKQGGLEAFF. CDR3 nucleotide sequence: TGTGCCAGCAGTAAACAGGGGGGCCTCGAAGCTTTCTTT.